This TCR beta chain is from a study of blood T cell repertoires in COVID-19. About the study: In each case, the material was cDNA or gDNA derived from T cells, B-cell-depleted T cells, or PBMCs.

This CDR3 is 18 amino acids long. The germline V gene encodes CDR1 SGHRS and CDR2 YFSETQ. V gave up 0 bases and J gave up 0 bases; unmatched junction bases: 5. Participant age was 18 to 89 years, and participants resided in about two dozen US areas. Recovered Cohort 3 donors showed two negative PCRs, clearance, or symptom resolution. TCRdb's table, derived via immunoSEQ multiplex PCR, lists solely in-frame clones and lacks some. This table has around 330,000 clones, around nine tenths appearing once. The V gene is TRBV5-1, the J gene TRBJ2-6; 8 positions match TRBD1. This sequence was found in a woman aged 40 to 55 who had recovered from COVID-19. Material: PBMCs or T cells enriched from blood (not recorded which). The CDR3 reads CASSLDRGINSGANVLTF. In DNA form, the CDR3 reads TGCGCCAGCAGCTTGGACAGGGGGATTAACTCTGGGGCCAACGTCCTGACTTTC. The whole variable domain, filled in from reference TRBV5-1 and TRBJ2-6, reads KAGVTQTPRYLIKTRGQQVTLSCSPISGHRSVSWYQQTPGQGLQFLFEYFSETQRNKGNFPGRFSGRQFSNSRSEMNVSTLELGDSALYLCASSLDRGINSGANVLTFGAGSRLTVL.